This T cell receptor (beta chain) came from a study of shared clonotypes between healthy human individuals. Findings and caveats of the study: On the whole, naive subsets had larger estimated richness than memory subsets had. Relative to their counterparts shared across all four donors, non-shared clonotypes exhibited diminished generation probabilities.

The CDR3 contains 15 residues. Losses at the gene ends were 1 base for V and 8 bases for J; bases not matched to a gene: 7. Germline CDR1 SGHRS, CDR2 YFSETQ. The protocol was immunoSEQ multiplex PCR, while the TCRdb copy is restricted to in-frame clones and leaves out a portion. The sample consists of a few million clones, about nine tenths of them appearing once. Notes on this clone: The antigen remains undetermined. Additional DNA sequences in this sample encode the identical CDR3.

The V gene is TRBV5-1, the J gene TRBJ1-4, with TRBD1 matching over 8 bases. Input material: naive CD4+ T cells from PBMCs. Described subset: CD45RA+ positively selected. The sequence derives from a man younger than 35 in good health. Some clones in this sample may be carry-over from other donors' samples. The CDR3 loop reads CASSLLGTGEEKLFF. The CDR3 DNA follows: TGCGCCAGCAGCTTGCTCGGGACAGGAGAAGAAAAACTGTTTTTT.